This T cell receptor beta chain was identified in a study of blood T cell repertoires in COVID-19. Across the study: Nucleic acid was either cDNA or gDNA, and it came from T cells, B-cell-depleted T cells, or PBMCs.

Sequencing was performed with immunoSEQ multiplex PCR; in TCRdb, only in-frame clones are kept and a portion is missing. The sample records roughly 160,000 clones, around 80% being singletons. This clone has a single count. Participants, roughly 18 to 90 years old, spanned around 25 US areas. Two negative PCRs, clearance, or symptom resolution were required of recovered Cohort 3 donors. This CDR3 is 14 amino acids long. Germline-derived CDR1 and CDR2 are SGDLS and YYNGEE. Losses at the gene ends were 4 bases for V and 7 bases for J; bases not matched to a gene: 8. V and J are TRBV9 and TRBJ1-1; 9 bases line up with TRBD1. The sequencing sample was made of PBMCs or T cells enriched from blood (not recorded which). This TCR derives from a man in his fifties or sixties who had recovered from COVID-19. The CDR3 DNA sequence: TGTGCCAGCAGCCCCCAGACAGGGGGTCTTGAAGCTTTCTTT. The encoded protein is CASSPQTGGLEAFF. The entire variable domain, with the rest obtained from reference TRBV9 and TRBJ1-1, is as follows: DSGVTQTPKHLITATGQRVTLRCSPRSGDLSVYWYQQSLDQGLQFLIQYYNGEERAKGNILERFSAQQFPDLHSELNLSSLELGDSALYFCASSPQTGGLEAFFGQGTRLTVV.